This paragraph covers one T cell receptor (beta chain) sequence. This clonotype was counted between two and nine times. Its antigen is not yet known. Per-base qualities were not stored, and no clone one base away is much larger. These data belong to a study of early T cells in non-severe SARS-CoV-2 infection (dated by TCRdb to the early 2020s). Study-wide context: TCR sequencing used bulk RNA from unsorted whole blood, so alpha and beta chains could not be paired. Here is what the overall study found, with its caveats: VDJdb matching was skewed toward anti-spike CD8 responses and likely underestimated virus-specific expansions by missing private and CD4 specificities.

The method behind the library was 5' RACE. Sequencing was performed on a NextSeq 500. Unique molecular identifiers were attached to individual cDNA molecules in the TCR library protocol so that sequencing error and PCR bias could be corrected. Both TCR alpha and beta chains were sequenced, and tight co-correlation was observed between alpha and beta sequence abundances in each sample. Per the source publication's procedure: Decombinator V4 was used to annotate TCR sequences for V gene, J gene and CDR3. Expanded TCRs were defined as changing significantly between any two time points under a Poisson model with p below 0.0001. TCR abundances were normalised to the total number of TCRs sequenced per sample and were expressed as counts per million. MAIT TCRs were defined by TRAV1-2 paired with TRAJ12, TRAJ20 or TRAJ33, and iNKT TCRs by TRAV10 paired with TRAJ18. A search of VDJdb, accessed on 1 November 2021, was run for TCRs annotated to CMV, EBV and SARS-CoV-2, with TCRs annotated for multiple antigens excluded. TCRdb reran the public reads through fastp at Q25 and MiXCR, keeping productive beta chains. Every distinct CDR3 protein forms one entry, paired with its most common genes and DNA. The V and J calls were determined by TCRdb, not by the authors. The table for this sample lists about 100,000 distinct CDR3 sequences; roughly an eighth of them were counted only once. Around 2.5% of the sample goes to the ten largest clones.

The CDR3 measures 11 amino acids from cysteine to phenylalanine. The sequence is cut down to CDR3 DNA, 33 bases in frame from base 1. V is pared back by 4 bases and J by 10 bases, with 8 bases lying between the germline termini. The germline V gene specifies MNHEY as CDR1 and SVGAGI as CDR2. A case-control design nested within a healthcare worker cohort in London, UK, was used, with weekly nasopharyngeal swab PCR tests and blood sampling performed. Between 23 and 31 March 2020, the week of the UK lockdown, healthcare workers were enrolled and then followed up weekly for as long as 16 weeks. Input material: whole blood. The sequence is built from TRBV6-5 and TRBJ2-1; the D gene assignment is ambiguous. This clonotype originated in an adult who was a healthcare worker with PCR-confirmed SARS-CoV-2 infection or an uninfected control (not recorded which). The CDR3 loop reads CASSSTWEQFF. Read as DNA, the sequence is TGTGCCAGCAGTTCCACATGGGAGCAGTTCTTC.